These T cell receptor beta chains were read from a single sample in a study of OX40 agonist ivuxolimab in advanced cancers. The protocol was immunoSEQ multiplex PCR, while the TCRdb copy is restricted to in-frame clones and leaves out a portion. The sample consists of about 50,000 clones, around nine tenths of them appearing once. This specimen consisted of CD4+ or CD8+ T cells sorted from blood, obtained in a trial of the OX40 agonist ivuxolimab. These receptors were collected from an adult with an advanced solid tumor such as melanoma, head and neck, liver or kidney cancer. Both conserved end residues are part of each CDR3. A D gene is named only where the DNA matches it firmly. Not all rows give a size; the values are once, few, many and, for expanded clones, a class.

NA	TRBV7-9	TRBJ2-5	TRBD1	TGTGCCAGCAGCCCGCGACAGGGCGGTAGGACCCAGTACTTC	CASSPRQGGRTQYF
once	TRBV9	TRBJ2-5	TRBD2	TGTGCCAGCAGCGCGGGACTAGTCGGGGAGACCCAGTACTTC	CASSAGLVGETQYF
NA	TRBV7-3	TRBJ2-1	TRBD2	TGTGCCAGCAGCCCGCGGACTAGCGGGAATGGCAAAGGTGAGCAGTTCTTC	CASSPRTSGNGKGEQFF
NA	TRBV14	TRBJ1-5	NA	TGTGCCAGCAGCCAAGGCGGCGATGGACAGCCCCAGCATTTT	CASSQGGDGQPQHF
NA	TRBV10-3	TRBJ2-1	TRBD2	TGTGCCATCAGTGAGTCCCGTGGCGGGAGAGACAATGAGCAGTTCTTC	CAISESRGGRDNEQFF
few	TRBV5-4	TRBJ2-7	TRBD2	TGTGCCAGCAGCTTGGCCCCGACTAGCGCCGCCTACGAGCAGTACTTC	CASSLAPTSAAYEQYF
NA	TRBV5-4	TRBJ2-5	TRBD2	TGTGCCAGCAGCTTAGGACTAGCGCGAGGCCAAGAGACCCAGTACTTC	CASSLGLARGQETQYF
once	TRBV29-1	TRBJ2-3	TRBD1	TGCAGCGTTGAGGTGACAGGGGGTATGGCAGATACGCAGTATTTT	CSVEVTGGMADTQYF
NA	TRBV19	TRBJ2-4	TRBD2	TGTGCCAGTAGTTCCCCTGCGGGAGGTGGGACCAAAAACATTCAGTACTTC	CASSSPAGGGTKNIQYF
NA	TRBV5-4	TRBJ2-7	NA	TGTGCCAGCAGCCTAAACAGGGATTACGAGCAGTACTTC	CASSLNRDYEQYF
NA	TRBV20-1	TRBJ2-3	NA	TGCAGTGCTAGTTATCGAGATACGCAGTATTTT	CSASYRDTQYF
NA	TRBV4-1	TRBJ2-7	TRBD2	TGCGCCAGCAGCCTCCGACTAGCAGGCTACGAGCAGTACTTC	CASSLRLAGYEQYF
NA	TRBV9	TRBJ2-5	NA	TGTGCCAGCAGCGTGAGTCCTGTAAGGGGGCAAGAGACCCAGTACTTC	CASSVSPVRGQETQYF
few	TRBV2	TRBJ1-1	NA	TGTGCCAGCAGTGACAGGGTTATGAACACTGAAGCTTTCTTT	CASSDRVMNTEAFF
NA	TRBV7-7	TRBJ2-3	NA	TGTGCTAGCAGCTCCCGAGAGGGGGATACGCAGTATTTT	CASSSREGDTQYF
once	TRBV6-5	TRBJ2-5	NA	TGTGCCAGCAGTTACTCGGTAACAGGGCTGGGGACCCAGTACTTC	CASSYSVTGLGTQYF
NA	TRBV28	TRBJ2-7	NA	TGTGCCAGCAACGCCTACAGCTACGAGCAGTACTTC	CASNAYSYEQYF
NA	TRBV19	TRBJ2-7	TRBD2	TGTGCCAGTAGTCAAGGACTAGCGGGAGGCTACGAGCAGTACTTC	CASSQGLAGGYEQYF
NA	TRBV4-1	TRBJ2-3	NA	TGCGCCAGCAGCCAAGGGGTTTGGAGTTCGACAGATACGCAGTATTTT	CASSQGVWSSTDTQYF
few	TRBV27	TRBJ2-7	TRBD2	TGTGCCAGCAGTTCAAATGGACTAGCGGGAGTCGGGGAGTACTTC	CASSSNGLAGVGEYF
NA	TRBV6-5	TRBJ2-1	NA	TGTGCCAGCAGTTACTCGGGACCGCTGGATGAGCAGTTCTTC	CASSYSGPLDEQFF
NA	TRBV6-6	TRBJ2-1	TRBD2	TGTGCCAGCAGTTACCGGGCTAGCGGGTCCTACAATGAGCAGTTCTTC	CASSYRASGSYNEQFF
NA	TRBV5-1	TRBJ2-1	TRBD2	TGCGCCAGCAGCTTGGGGCTAGCGGGGGCCTACAATGAGCAGTTCTTC	CASSLGLAGAYNEQFF
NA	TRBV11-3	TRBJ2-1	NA	TGTGCCAGCAGCCTTTGGCGGGGCTCCTACAATGAGCAGTTCTTC	CASSLWRGSYNEQFF
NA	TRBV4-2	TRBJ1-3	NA	TGTGCCAGCAGCCAACCGGACACCTCCTCTGGAAACACCATATATTTT	CASSQPDTSSGNTIYF
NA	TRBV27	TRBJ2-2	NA	TGTGCCAGCAGGGCCAGTCCTCCCGGGGAGCTGTTTTTT	CASRASPPGELFF
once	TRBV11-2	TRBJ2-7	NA	TGTGCCAGCAGCTTAGCACCCCGGGAGCAGTACTTC	CASSLAPREQYF
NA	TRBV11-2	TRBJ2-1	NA	TGTGCCAGCAGCGTCCGGAGGGAGCAGTTCTTC	CASSVRREQFF
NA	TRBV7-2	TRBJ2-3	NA	TGTGCCAGCAGCTTATCCCCTCGCCCCACAGATACGCAGTATTTT	CASSLSPRPTDTQYF
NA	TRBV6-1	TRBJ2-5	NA	TGTGCCAGCAGTCCCCAGGGTTACCAAGAGACCCAGTACTTC	CASSPQGYQETQYF
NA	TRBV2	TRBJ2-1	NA	TGTGCCAGCAGTGAATCCGGGCAGGAGCAGTTCTTC	CASSESGQEQFF
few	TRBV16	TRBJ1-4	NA	TGTGCCAGCAGCCAATTCGCGGGGACCAATGAAAAACTGTTTTTT	CASSQFAGTNEKLFF
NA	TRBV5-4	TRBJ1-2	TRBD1	TGTGCCAGCAGCCTTGGACAGGGGACTAACTATGGCTACACCTTC	CASSLGQGTNYGYTF
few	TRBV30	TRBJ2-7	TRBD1	TGTGCCTGGCAGGGGGACAGTCCTAGAAAGCAGTACTTC	CAWQGDSPRKQYF
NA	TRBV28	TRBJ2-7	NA	TGTGCCAGCAGATCCGGGACACTAAACTACGAGCAGTACTTC	CASRSGTLNYEQYF
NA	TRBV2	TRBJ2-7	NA	TGTGCCAGCAGTGTTGACAGGAGGGGATCCTACGAGCAGTACTTC	CASSVDRRGSYEQYF
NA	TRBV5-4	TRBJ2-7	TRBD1	TGTGCCAGCAGCTCGCGGACAGGAGGCCACGAGCAGTACTTC	CASSSRTGGHEQYF
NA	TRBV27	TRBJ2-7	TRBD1	TGTGCCAGCAGTTCGATTCAGGGGGCCCACGAGCAGTACTTC	CASSSIQGAHEQYF
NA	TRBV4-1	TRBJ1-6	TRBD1	TGCGCCAGCAGCCAAGTAGGACGACAGGGTGGTTCACCCCTCCACTTT	CASSQVGRQGGSPLHF
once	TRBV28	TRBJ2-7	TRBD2	TGTGCCAGCACCAAGACTAGCCCCTACGAGCAGTACTTC	CASTKTSPYEQYF
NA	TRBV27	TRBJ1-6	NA	TGTGCCAGCAGTTTAAAGGCTCAATATAATTCACCCCTCCACTTT	CASSLKAQYNSPLHF
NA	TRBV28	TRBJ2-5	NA	TGTGCCAGCAGGTACGAGGGCGTGGAGACCCAGTACTTC	CASRYEGVETQYF
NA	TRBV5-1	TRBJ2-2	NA	TGCGCCAGCAGCTTGAGGGGGGCGTGGACCGGGGAGCTGTTTTTT	CASSLRGAWTGELFF
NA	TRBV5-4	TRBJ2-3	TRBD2	TGTGCCAGCACCCCGGGACTAGCGGGAACCTTCACAAATACGCAGTATTTT	CASTPGLAGTFTNTQYF
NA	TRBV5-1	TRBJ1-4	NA	TGCGCCAGCAGCCCGGACCGTAATGAAAAACTGTTTTTT	CASSPDRNEKLFF
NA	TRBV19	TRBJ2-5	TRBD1	TGTGCCAGTAGTGTGGGGACAGGGCTTTGGGAGACCCAGTACTTC	CASSVGTGLWETQYF
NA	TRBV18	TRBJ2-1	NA	TGTGCCAGCTCACCACCTAGCGGCCCCGGGAATGAGCAGTTCTTC	CASSPPSGPGNEQFF
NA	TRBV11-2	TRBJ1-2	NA	TGTGCCAGCAGCTTAGAAAGGGTCTATGGCTACACCTTC	CASSLERVYGYTF